This T cell receptor beta chain was recovered during a study of blood T cell repertoires in COVID-19. The CDR3 contains 16 residues. Looked up from germline, CDR1 is SGHNT and CDR2 is YENEEA. V lost 2 bases and J 2 bases, leaving 12 bases between the germline ends. Profiled with immunoSEQ multiplex PCR; TCRdb holds only in-frame clones, not every one. The sample lists around 270,000 clones; over 80% were seen once. Someone with COVID-19 had been met by exposed participants within 2 weeks before study entry. The material sequenced was PBMCs or T cells enriched from blood (not recorded which). The receptor was isolated from a woman between 40 and 55 years old who had been exposed to COVID-19. The rearrangement links TRBV11-3 to TRBJ1-4; D may be TRBD1 (6 bases). The CDR3 sequence: CASSLWAGDTNEKLFF. CDR3 nucleotides: TGTGCCAGCAGCTTATGGGCAGGGGACACTAATGAAAAACTGTTTTTT.